One sample yielded the 21 T cell receptor beta chains listed below, sequenced in a study of early stage breast cancer tumors. Sequenced by immunoSEQ multiplex PCR; TCRdb stores in-frame clones only, minus some. The data hold approximately 5,600 clones, with around 84% observed a single time. Material: normal breast tissue next to the tumor. All receptors derive from a person aged 70 to 79 with breast cancer.

This chain joins TRBV7-3 and TRBJ1-6; TRBD1 matches at 7 bases. Germline CDR1 is SGHTA and CDR2 is FQGTGA. This CDR3 region has 14 residues. The V segment lost 8 bases and the J segment 5 bases; nucleotides outside the gene matches: 6. CDR3 sequence reads: CASAKQGDNSPLHF. The CDR3 nucleotides are TGTGCCAGCGCGAAGCAGGGGGATAATTCACCCCTCCACTTT. Looking up the rest from reference TRBV7-3 and TRBJ1-6 gives the full variable domain: GAGVSQTPSNKVTEKGKYVELRCDPISGHTALYWYRQSLGQGPEFLIYFQGTGAADDSGLPNDRFFAVRPEGSVSTLKIQRTERGDSAVYLCASAKQGDNSPLHFGNGTRLTVT.

This clone was observed a few times. This chain connects TRBV10-2 to TRBJ1-3; D is unresolved. Germline V gene data show CDR1 as WSHSY and CDR2 as SAAADI. The V gene lost 4 bases and the J gene lost 4 bases, with 5 bases spanning the gap. CDR3 length: 12 residues. The CDR3 loop is CASSGGGNTIYF. DNA for the CDR3: TGCGCCAGCAGTGGAGGGGGAAACACCATATATTTT.

This chain uses TRBV4-1 with TRBJ1-1; the match to TRBD1 covers 8 bases. The CDR3 runs 15 residues. V dropped 3 bases and J dropped 6; count of bases not matched to a gene: 9. Per the germline V gene, CDR1 is MGHRA and CDR2 is YSYEKL. Written as DNA, the CDR3 is TGCGCCAGCAGCCAGGGGACAGGCTTTGGTGCTGAAGCTTTCTTT. Translated: CASSQGTGFGAEAFF.

CDR3 region: CARSLTGQLRKSNQPQHF. The CDR3 bases are TGTGCCAGAAGCCTAACGGGACAGTTAAGAAAAAGCAATCAGCCCCAGCATTTT. The chain links TRBV7-5 to TRBJ1-5; no DNA check was done on the table's D call, TRBD1. TRBV7-5 is a pseudogene. This CDR3 region has 18 residues.

For the CDR3, the DNA is TGCGCCAGCAGCTTGGAGACTCCACTGAACACCGGGGAGCTGTTTTTT. This translates into CASSLETPLNTGELFF. The chain combines TRBV5-1 with TRBJ2-2; D unresolved. This CDR3 comprises 16 residues. Germline V gene data show CDR1 as SGHRS and CDR2 as YFSETQ. The V end lost 0 bases, the J end lost 1 base, and 10 bases lay between the germline ends.

The gene calls are TRBV19 and TRBJ2-1; TRBD1 agrees at 9 bases. The trim removed 6 bases at V and 5 bases at J, leaving 8 bases unmatched. The CDR3 loop spans 15 amino acids. The germline gives CDR1 LNHDA, CDR2 SQIVND (reference sequence). CDR3 bases: TGTGCCAGTAGCAAGGGGACAGGGACCCACAATGAGCAGTTCTTC. Its protein product is CASSKGTGTHNEQFF.

The DNA for the CDR3 is TGTGCCATCAGCCTTAGGACAGGGGGCTTGGGAAACACCATATATTTT. Its translation is CAISLRTGGLGNTIYF. The J gene is TRBJ1-3, the V gene TRBV10-3, with 11 bases matching TRBD1. The CDR3 consists of 16 residues. The J segment lost 4 bases and the V segment lost 6 bases, leaving 8 bases of the junction unmatched. Per the germline V gene, CDR1 is ENHRY and CDR2 is SYGVKD.

The chain recombines TRBV11-3 with TRBJ1-1, with a possible D match to TRBD1 (5 bases). Germline V lookup: CDR1 SGHNT, CDR2 YENEEA. The ends were cut back, 6 bases at V and 0 bases at J, with 8 bases in the middle. CDR3 length: 13 amino acids. The DNA for the CDR3 is TGTGCCAGCAGGCAACAGGTGAACACTGAAGCTTTCTTT. Protein product: CASRQQVNTEAFF.

This clone has a single count. J is TRBJ2-3 and V is TRBV7-7; TRBD2 aligns across 7 bases. Losses at the gene ends were 3 bases for V and 3 bases for J; bases not matched to a gene: 6. Germline loops: CDR1 SSHAT, CDR2 FNYEAQ (reference sequence). This CDR3 has 15 residues. The CDR3 region has the DNA TGTGCCAGCAGCTTGGGGGGAGGGAGGACAGATACGCAGTATTTT. Amino acids: CASSLGGGRTDTQYF. Looking up the rest from reference TRBV7-7 and TRBJ2-3 gives the full variable domain: GAGVSQSPRYKVTKRGQDVTLRCDPISSHATLYWYQQALGQGPEFLTYFNYEAQPDKSGLPSDRFSAERPEGSISTLTIQRTEQRDSAMYRCASSLGGGRTDTQYFGPGTRLTVL.

This rearrangement joins TRBV10-1 to TRBJ2-3, with D possibly matching TRBD2 (5 bases). Trimming removed 2 bases from V and 5 bases from J, with 11 bases in between. CDR3 length equals 14 residues. CDR1 and CDR2 from the germline V gene are WNHNN and SYGVQD (reference sequence). The CDR3 DNA reads as TGCGCCAGCAGTGAGCCGAGGGCACGAGATACGCAGTATTTT. Residues: CASSEPRARDTQYF.

This chain links TRBV5-4 with TRBJ1-2; D is perhaps TRBD1 (5 bases). There are 15 residues in the CDR3. Trimming removed 4 bases at V and 3 bases at J, with 16 bases between. The V gene's germline CDR1 is SGHNT and CDR2 YYREEE (reference sequence). The CDR3 coding sequence is TGTGCCAGCAGCATAGCCGGGGGGGGAGACTATGGCTACACCTTC. This sequence encodes CASSIAGGGDYGYTF.

The chain joins TRBV11-2 to TRBJ1-5; D ambiguous. The CDR3 totals 13 residues. Trimming cost V 3 bases and J 2 bases, with 5 bases left between them. Germline V gives CDR1 SGHAT, CDR2 FQNNGV. The chain's CDR3 is CASSLRGNQPQHF. The CDR3 DNA reads TGTGCCAGCAGCTTGCGGGGCAATCAGCCCCAGCATTTT. Based on the CDR3 plus reference TRBV11-2 and TRBJ1-5, the full variable domain is EAGVAQSPRYKIIEKRQSVAFWCNPISGHATLYWYQQILGQGPKLLIQFQNNGVVDDSQLPKDRFSAERLKGVDSTLKIQPAKLEDSAVYLCASSLRGNQPQHFGDGTRLSIL.

The J gene is TRBJ1-5, the V gene TRBV21-1; no DNA check was done on the table's D call, TRBD1. TRBV21-1 is a pseudogene. The CDR3 contains 16 residues. CDR3 nucleotide sequence: TGTGCCAGCAGCTCCTCCGGGACAGGAGCCCCTCAGCCCCAGCATTTT. It specifies CASSSSGTGAPQPQHF.

The J gene is TRBJ1-1, the V gene TRBV2; D is ambiguous. Per the germline V gene, CDR1 is SNHLY and CDR2 is FYNNEI. V was pared by 4 bases and J by 5 bases, with 14 bases between. This CDR3 has 14 residues. Here the CDR3 reads CASSVQVRVTEAFF. DNA of the CDR3: TGTGCCAGCAGTGTCCAGGTGAGGGTTACTGAAGCTTTCTTT.

This chain joins TRBV30 and TRBJ1-5; D not certain. Per the germline V gene, CDR1 is GTSNPN and CDR2 is SVGIG (reference sequence). V was pared by 2 bases and J by 5 bases, with 10 bases between. This CDR3 has 13 amino acids. The DNA of the CDR3 is TGTGCCTGGAGTAATACGGGTTATCAGCCCCAGCATTTT. Its translation is CAWSNTGYQPQHF.

The rearrangement joins TRBV30 to TRBJ1-3; D unresolved. The CDR3 sequence is 12 residues long. Germline loops: CDR1 GTSNPN, CDR2 SVGIG (reference sequence). V shed 2 bases and J shed 2 bases, with 4 bases lying between them. CDR3 sequence: CAWSQTGNTIYF. The CDR3 nucleotides read TGTGCCTGGAGTCAGACTGGAAACACCATATATTTT.

The rearrangement links TRBV10-3 to TRBJ1-2, with 9 positions matching TRBD1. CDR3 length equals 15 residues. The V and J ends lost 11 bases and 2 bases, in that order; junction bases with no gene match: 12. In germline, CDR1 is ENHRY, CDR2 SYGVKD. CDR3 DNA: TGTGCCTCCTTACCCGCCGGGACAGGGAACTATGGCTACACCTTC. It encodes CASLPAGTGNYGYTF.

A single count supports this clone. This chain connects TRBV7-2 to TRBJ2-5, with D unresolved. In germline, CDR1 is SGHTA, CDR2 FQGNSA. The CDR3 loop spans 13 amino acids. V was shortened by 5 bases and J by 2 bases, with 9 bases between the two germline ends. CDR3 in amino acids: CASSGPAQETQYF. In DNA form, the CDR3 reads TGTGCCAGCAGCGGGCCCGCGCAAGAGACCCAGTACTTC.

V gene TRBV19 combines with J gene TRBJ2-5; TRBD1 might be the D (8 bases). Germline V gene lookup returns CDR1 LNHDA and CDR2 SQIVND (reference sequence). This CDR3 is built from 14 residues. Trimming shortened V by 5 bases and J by 4 bases, and 14 bases separated the two germline ends. CDR3 coding DNA: TGTGCCAGTAGTTCACAGGGGGGGCGAGAGACCCAGTACTTC. Its protein product is CASSSQGGRETQYF.

The J gene is TRBJ1-2, the V gene TRBV30; TRBD1 aligns across 7 bases. This CDR3 comprises 14 residues. The junction had 9 bases not matched to a gene; V was cut back by 4 bases and J by 4 bases. Germline assignment: CDR1 GTSNPN and CDR2 SVGIG (reference sequence). The chain's CDR3 is CAWTAPTGTYGYTF. CDR3 DNA sequence: TGTGCCTGGACCGCCCCGACAGGGACCTATGGCTACACCTTC. Full variable domain (remainder filled in from reference TRBV30 and TRBJ1-2): SQTIHQWPATLVQPVGSPLSLECTVEGTSNPNLYWYRQAAGRGLQLLFYSVGIGQISSEVPQNLSASRPQDRQFILSSKKLLLSDSGFYLCAWTAPTGTYGYTFGSGTRLTVV.

The chain joins TRBV11-2 to TRBJ1-3; TRBD1 might be the D (6 bases). The germline V and J ends were trimmed by 4 bases and 0 bases, with 13 bases remaining between them. Germline V gives CDR1 SGHAT, CDR2 FQNNGV. The CDR3 covers 16 residues. The CDR3, as DNA: TGTGCCAGCAGCTCGTACAGGGCTATCTCTGGAAACACCATATATTTT. This sequence encodes CASSSYRAISGNTIYF.